This TCR beta chain derives from a study of response to subunit inactivated influenza vaccine. Whole-study findings and limits: Authors proposed each seasonal influenza vaccination draws in few new T cells.

This CDR3 region has 18 residues. CDR1 and CDR2 from the germline V gene are SGHVS and FNYEAQ. The ends lost 2 bases at V and 0 bases at J; junction bases unmatched: 9. This clonotype was seen a handful of times. Its target is not known. TCRdb processed the RT-PCR reads anew with MiXCR; each CDR3 protein has one entry. The sample has 530,000 or so distinct CDR3 sequences, roughly 15% seen once; the top ten hold approximately 12%. The chain employs TRBV7-6 and TRBJ2-2; 7 positions match TRBD1. The origin of this receptor is a man in his fifties who received an inactivated influenza vaccine. The sequencing here drew on PBMCs from blood, taken about 11 days after vaccination. CDR3 sequence (DNA): TGTGCCAGCAGCTTATCGCCCCCCGGACAGGCGAACACCGGGGAGCTGTTTTTT. Its translation: CASSLSPPGQANTGELFF.